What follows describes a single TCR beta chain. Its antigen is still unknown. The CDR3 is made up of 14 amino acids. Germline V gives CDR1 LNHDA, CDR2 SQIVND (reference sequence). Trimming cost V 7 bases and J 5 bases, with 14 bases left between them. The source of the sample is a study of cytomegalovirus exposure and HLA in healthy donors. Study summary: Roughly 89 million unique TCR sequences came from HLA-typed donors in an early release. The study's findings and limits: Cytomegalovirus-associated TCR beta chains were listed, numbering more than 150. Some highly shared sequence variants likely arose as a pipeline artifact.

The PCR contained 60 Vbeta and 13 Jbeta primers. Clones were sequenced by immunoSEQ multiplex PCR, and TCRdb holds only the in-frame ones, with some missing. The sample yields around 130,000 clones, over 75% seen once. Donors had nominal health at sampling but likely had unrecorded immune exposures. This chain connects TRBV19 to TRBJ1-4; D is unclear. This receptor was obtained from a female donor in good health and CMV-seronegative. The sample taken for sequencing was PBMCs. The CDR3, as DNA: TGTGCCAGTATCTTGGGCTCTCCCAATGAAAAACTGTTTTTT. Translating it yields CASILGSPNEKLFF. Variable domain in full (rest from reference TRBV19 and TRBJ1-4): DGGITQSPKYLFRKEGQNVTLSCEQNLNHDAMYWYRQDPGQGLRLIYYSQIVNDFQKGDIAEGYSVSREKKESFPLTVTSAQKNPTAFYLCASILGSPNEKLFFGSGTQLSVL.